This is a list of T cell receptor beta chains from one sample in a study of CXCR3-negative and CXCR3-positive naive CD8 T cells. TCRdb re-called the 5' RACE reads and gives one entry per CDR3 protein, without DNA. The sample's table shows around 150,000 distinct CDR3 sequences. Sequenced input: naive CXCR3+ CD8+ T cells from blood. Receptor source: a human donor in good health. Some clones in this sample may be carry-over from other donors' samples. CDR3s include the opening cysteine and the closing phenylalanine or tryptophan.

J gene,V gene,CDR3 length,CDR3 protein
TRBJ2-1,TRBV9,15,CASSVVAPRRERWFF
TRBJ2-1,TRBV3-1,15,CASSQATPGQNEQFF
TRBJ2-7,TRBV12-3/TRBV12-4,13,CASSLGTPSEQYF
TRBJ1-1,TRBV29-1,11,CSAQGGTEAFF
TRBJ2-1,TRBV7-9,15,CASSLLVGSYNEQFF
TRBJ2-2,TRBV7-3,13,CASSSTHTGELFF
TRBJ2-3,TRBV15,14,CATSPQGSTDTQYF
TRBJ1-1,TRBV2,15,CASITDRGLNTEAFF
TRBJ2-5,TRBV29-1,13,CSVESGGKETQYF
TRBJ1-2,TRBV7-9,20,CASSQTNYATDSTINYGYTF
TRBJ2-7,TRBV29-1,12,CSGLGSSYEQYF
TRBJ2-7,TRBV12-5,15,CASDRGGAHTYEQYF
TRBJ1-4,TRBV6-4,15,CASSDSTENNEKLFF
TRBJ2-7,TRBV12-3/TRBV12-4,13,CASSSAISYEQYF
TRBJ2-7,TRBV12-3/TRBV12-4,11,CASRDGYEQYF
TRBJ2-1,TRBV20-1,18,CSARDGLAGGRPWNEQFF
TRBJ1-4,TRBV30,13,CAWSVTTNEKLFF
TRBJ2-2,TRBV7-9,11,CASTLTGELFF
TRBJ1-1,TRBV2,15,CASRDSRAMNTEAFF
TRBJ2-7,TRBV29-1,12,CSVERGGAEQYF
TRBJ1-2,TRBV29-1,15,CSVEEEGWTKYGYTF
TRBJ2-1,TRBV7-3,14,CASSLERGHNEQFF
TRBJ2-7,TRBV11-2,16,CASSPTGQGAGYEQYF
TRBJ2-7,TRBV12-3/TRBV12-4,16,CASSSRISEQNYEQYF
TRBJ2-5,TRBV20-1,14,CSARGWTFQETQYF
TRBJ2-3,TRBV28,15,CASSPFGSHGDTQYF
TRBJ2-7,TRBV13,18,CASSLSVPSGRGLYEQYF
TRBJ2-7,TRBV23-1,23,CASSQSSSSNASRAGPWKDEQYF
TRBJ2-7,TRBV29-1,14,CSVEVGRGQYEQYF
TRBJ2-7,TRBV28,13,CATTTGGVFEQYF
TRBJ1-4,TRBV7-9,17,CASSFIGLTATNEKLFF
TRBJ1-1,TRBV4-1,14,CASSQGPGNTEAFF
TRBJ2-6,TRBV20-1,15,CSARDSDSGANVLTF
TRBJ2-7,TRBV11-1,15,CASSSRQGGKNEQYF
TRBJ2-2,TRBV15,14,CATTSRGNTGELFF
TRBJ2-1,TRBV5-1,15,CASSFPGDTGNEQFF
TRBJ2-3,TRBV11-1,16,CASSLGWGEPWDTQYF